These T cell receptor beta chains were read from a single sample in a study of cytomegalovirus exposure and HLA in healthy donors. The data were produced by immunoSEQ multiplex PCR, yet TCRdb's version contains in-frame clones alone and is incomplete. The table includes 89,000 or so clones, roughly 80% detected once. Sequenced material: PBMCs. The receptors here all came from a boy aged 5-17 years in good health and CMV-seronegative. The conserved cysteine and the conserved F or W are not part of the CDR3 here. Each record gives: V gene, D gene, J gene, CDR3 length, CDR3 protein. The D gene is left open where the match is weak.

v_call: TRBV4-3
d_call: NA
j_call: TRBJ2-7
cdr3_length: 12
cdr3_aa: ASSQGRGRYEQY

v_call: TRBV19
d_call: NA
j_call: TRBJ1-4
cdr3_length: 10
cdr3_aa: ASSSSERVLF

v_call: TRBV5-8
d_call: TRBD2
j_call: TRBJ2-3
cdr3_length: 13
cdr3_aa: ASSWGGRGTDTQY

v_call: TRBV6-5
d_call: TRBD1
j_call: TRBJ1-1
cdr3_length: 12
cdr3_aa: ASTETGAGTEAF

v_call: TRBV5-1
d_call: NA
j_call: TRBJ2-3
cdr3_length: 12
cdr3_aa: ASSPGQSTDTQY

v_call: TRBV28
d_call: NA
j_call: TRBJ1-1
cdr3_length: 11
cdr3_aa: ASSLRGGTEAF

v_call: TRBV15
d_call: NA
j_call: TRBJ1-2
cdr3_length: 15
cdr3_aa: ATSREAPTRDTYGYT

v_call: TRBV7-9
d_call: NA
j_call: TRBJ1-1
cdr3_length: 12
cdr3_aa: ASSLPAPGGEAF

v_call: TRBV2
d_call: NA
j_call: TRBJ1-1
cdr3_length: 9
cdr3_aa: ASSEAPSAF

v_call: TRBV28
d_call: NA
j_call: TRBJ2-7
cdr3_length: 13
cdr3_aa: ASSLQQGARYEQY

v_call: TRBV28
d_call: TRBD1
j_call: TRBJ1-2
cdr3_length: 9
cdr3_aa: ASSLRGLNT

v_call: TRBV29-1
d_call: TRBD2
j_call: TRBJ2-7
cdr3_length: 12
cdr3_aa: SARLAGDGYEQY

v_call: TRBV15
d_call: NA
j_call: TRBJ2-7
cdr3_length: 13
cdr3_aa: ATSRDGASSYEQY

v_call: TRBV7-9
d_call: TRBD1
j_call: TRBJ2-5
cdr3_length: 15
cdr3_aa: ASSPPGVRTGQETQY

v_call: TRBV4-3
d_call: NA
j_call: TRBJ1-5
cdr3_length: 14
cdr3_aa: ASSQGRGEVGQPQH

v_call: TRBV2
d_call: TRBD1
j_call: TRBJ2-5
cdr3_length: 13
cdr3_aa: ASSALDRERETQY

v_call: TRBV6-5
d_call: TRBD1
j_call: TRBJ2-5
cdr3_length: 12
cdr3_aa: ASSLGQGTETQY

v_call: TRBV11-1
d_call: NA
j_call: TRBJ2-5
cdr3_length: 13
cdr3_aa: ASSPSRSSQETQY

v_call: TRBV6-5
d_call: NA
j_call: TRBJ1-4
cdr3_length: 11
cdr3_aa: ASSRTVNEKLF

v_call: TRBV27
d_call: TRBD1
j_call: TRBJ1-1
cdr3_length: 10
cdr3_aa: ASKTGGTEAF

v_call: TRBV2
d_call: NA
j_call: TRBJ2-1
cdr3_length: 12
cdr3_aa: ASSELGADNEQF

v_call: TRBV30
d_call: NA
j_call: TRBJ2-1
cdr3_length: 14
cdr3_aa: AWSQTGASAYNEQF

v_call: TRBV7-9
d_call: TRBD1
j_call: TRBJ1-1
cdr3_length: 12
cdr3_aa: ASSQGQAFTEAF

v_call: TRBV2
d_call: NA
j_call: TRBJ2-7
cdr3_length: 13
cdr3_aa: ASSERGRGDYEQY

v_call: TRBV9
d_call: NA
j_call: TRBJ2-7
cdr3_length: 10
cdr3_aa: ASSDSSYEQY

v_call: TRBV2
d_call: TRBD2
j_call: TRBJ2-5
cdr3_length: 11
cdr3_aa: ASRPGLVETQY

v_call: TRBV30
d_call: NA
j_call: TRBJ1-6
cdr3_length: 14
cdr3_aa: AWSVLLVQDNSPLH

v_call: TRBV14
d_call: NA
j_call: TRBJ2-7
cdr3_length: 10
cdr3_aa: ASSQARGEQY